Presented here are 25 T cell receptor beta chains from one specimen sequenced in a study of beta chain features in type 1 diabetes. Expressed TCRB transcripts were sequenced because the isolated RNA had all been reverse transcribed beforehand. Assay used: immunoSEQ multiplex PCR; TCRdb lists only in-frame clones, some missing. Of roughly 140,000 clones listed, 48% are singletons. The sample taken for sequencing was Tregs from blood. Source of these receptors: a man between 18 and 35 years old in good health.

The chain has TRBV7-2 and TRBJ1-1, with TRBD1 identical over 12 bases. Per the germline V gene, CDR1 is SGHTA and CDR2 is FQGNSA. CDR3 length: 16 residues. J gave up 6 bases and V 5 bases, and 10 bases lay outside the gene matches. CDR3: CASSLQGQGARAEAFF. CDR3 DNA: TGTGCCAGCAGCCTACAGGGACAGGGGGCTAGGGCTGAAGCTTTCTTT. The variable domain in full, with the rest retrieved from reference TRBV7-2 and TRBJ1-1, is GAGVSQSPSNKVTEKGKDVELRCDPISGHTALYWYRQSLGQGLEFLIYFQGNSAPDKSGLPSDRFSAERTGGSVSTLTIQRTQQEDSAVYLCASSLQGQGARAEAFFGQGTRLTVV.

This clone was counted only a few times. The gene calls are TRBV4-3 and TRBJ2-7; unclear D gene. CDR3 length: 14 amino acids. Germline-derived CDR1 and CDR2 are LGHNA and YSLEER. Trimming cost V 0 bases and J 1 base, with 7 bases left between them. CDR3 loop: CASSQDQNSYEQYF. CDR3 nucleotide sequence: TGCGCCAGCAGCCAAGATCAGAATTCCTACGAGCAGTACTTC.

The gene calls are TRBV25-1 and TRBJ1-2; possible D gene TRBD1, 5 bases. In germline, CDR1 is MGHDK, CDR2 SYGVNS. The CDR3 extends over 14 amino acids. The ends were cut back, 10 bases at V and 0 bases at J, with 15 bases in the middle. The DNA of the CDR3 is TGTGCCAAAACAGCGGGGGTTTCTAACTATGGCTACACCTTC. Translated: CAKTAGVSNYGYTF.

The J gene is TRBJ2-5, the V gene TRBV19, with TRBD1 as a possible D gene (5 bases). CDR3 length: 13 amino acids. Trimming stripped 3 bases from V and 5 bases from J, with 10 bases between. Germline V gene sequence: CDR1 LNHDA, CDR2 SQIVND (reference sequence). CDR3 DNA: TGTGCCAGTAGTATGTTAGCAGGGGAGACCCAGTACTTC. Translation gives CASSMLAGETQYF.

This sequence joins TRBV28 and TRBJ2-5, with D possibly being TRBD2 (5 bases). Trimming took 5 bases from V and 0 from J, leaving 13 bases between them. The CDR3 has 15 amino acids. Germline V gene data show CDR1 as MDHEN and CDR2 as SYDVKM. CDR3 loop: CASSPRGRDQETQYF. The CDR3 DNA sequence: TGTGCCAGCAGTCCCCGGGGTAGAGACCAAGAGACCCAGTACTTC.

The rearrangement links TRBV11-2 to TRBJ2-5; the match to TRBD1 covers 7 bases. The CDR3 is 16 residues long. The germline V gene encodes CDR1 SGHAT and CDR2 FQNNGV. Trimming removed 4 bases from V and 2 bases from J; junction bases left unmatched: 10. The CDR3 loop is CASSSVTGSRQETQYF. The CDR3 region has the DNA TGTGCCAGCAGCTCCGTGACAGGGTCTCGGCAAGAGACCCAGTACTTC.

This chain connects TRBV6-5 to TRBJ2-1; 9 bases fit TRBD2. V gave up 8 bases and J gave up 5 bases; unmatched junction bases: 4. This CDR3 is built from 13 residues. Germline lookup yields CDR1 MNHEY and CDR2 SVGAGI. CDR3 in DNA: TGTGCCAGCGGGCGGGAGGGAAACAATGAGCAGTTCTTC. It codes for CASGREGNNEQFF.

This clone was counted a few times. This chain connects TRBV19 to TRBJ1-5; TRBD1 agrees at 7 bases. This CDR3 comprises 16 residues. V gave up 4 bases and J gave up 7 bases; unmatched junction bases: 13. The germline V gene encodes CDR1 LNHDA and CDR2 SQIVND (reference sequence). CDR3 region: CASSTRQGLSLQPQHF. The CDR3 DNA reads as TGTGCCAGTAGTACGAGACAGGGTCTTTCGTTGCAGCCCCAGCATTTT.

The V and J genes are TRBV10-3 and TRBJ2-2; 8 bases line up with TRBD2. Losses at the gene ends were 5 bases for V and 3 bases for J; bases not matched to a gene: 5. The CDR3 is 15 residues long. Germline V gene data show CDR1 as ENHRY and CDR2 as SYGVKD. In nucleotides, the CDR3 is TGTGCCATCAGTCGCGCGGGGGGTGACACCGGGGAGCTGTTTTTT. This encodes CAISRAGGDTGELFF.

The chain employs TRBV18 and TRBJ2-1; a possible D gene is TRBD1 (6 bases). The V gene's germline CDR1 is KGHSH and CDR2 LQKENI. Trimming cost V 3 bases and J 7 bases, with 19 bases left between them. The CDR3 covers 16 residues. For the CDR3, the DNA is TGTGCCAGCTCACCTCATCGGGCCGAAGGGGGAAATGAGCAGTTCTTC. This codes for CASSPHRAEGGNEQFF.

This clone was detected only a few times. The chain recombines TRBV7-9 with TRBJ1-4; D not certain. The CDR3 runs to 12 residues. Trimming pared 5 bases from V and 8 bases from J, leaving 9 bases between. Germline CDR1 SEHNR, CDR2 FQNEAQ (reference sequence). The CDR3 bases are TGTGCCAGCAGCCACGCGATGGAAAAACTGTTTTTT. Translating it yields CASSHAMEKLFF.

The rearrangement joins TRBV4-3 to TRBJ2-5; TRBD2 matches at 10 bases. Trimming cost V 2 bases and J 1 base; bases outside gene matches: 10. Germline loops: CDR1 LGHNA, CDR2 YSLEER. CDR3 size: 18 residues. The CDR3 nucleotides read TGCGCCAGCAGCCAACACCTAGCGGGGGCGAGCCCCCAAGAGACCCAGTACTTC. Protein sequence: CASSQHLAGASPQETQYF.

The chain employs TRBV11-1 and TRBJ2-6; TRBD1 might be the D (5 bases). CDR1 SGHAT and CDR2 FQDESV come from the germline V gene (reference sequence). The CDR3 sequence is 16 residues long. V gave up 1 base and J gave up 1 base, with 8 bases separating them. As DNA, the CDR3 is TGTGCCAGCAGCTTAGAGGACATTTCTGGGGCCAACGTCCTGACTTTC. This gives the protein CASSLEDISGANVLTF.

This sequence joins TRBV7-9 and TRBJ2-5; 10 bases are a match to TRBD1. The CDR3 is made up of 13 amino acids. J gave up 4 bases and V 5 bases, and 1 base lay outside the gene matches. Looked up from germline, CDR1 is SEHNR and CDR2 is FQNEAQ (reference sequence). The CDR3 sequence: CASSRTGGETQYF. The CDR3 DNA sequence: TGTGCCAGCAGCCGGACAGGGGGAGAGACCCAGTACTTC.

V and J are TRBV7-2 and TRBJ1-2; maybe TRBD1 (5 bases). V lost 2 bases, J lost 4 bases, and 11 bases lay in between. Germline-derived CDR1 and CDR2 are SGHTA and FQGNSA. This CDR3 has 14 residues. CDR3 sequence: CASSLIGGTYGYTF. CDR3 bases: TGTGCCAGCAGCTTAATAGGCGGGACCTATGGCTACACCTTC.

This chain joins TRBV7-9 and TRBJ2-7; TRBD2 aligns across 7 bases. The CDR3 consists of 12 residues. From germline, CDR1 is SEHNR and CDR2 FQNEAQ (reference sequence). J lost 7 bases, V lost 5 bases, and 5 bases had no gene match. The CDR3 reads CASSLAGGEQYF. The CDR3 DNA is TGTGCCAGCAGCCTCGCCGGGGGGGAGCAGTACTTC. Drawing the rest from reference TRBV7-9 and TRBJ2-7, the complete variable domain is DTGVSQNPRHKITKRGQNVTFRCDPISEHNRLYWYRQTLGQGPEFLTYFQNEAQLEKSRLLSDRFSAERPKGSFSTLEIQRTEQGDSAMYLCASSLAGGEQYFGPGTRLTVT.

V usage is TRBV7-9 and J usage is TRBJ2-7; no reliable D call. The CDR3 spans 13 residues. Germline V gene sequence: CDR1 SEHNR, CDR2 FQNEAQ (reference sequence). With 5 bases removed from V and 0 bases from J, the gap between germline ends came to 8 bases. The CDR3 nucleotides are TGTGCCAGCAGCACGACTGGCTCCTACGAGCAGTACTTC. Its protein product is CASSTTGSYEQYF.

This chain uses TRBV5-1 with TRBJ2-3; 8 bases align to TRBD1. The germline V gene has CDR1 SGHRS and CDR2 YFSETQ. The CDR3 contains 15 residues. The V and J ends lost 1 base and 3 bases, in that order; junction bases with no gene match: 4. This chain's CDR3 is CASSLTDRVTDTQYF. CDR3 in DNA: TGCGCCAGCAGCTTGACGGACAGGGTTACAGATACGCAGTATTTT.

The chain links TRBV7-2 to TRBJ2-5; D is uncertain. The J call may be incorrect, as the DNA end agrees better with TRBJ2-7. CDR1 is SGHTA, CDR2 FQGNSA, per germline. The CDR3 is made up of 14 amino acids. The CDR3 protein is CASSLDLVVYEQYF. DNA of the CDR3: TGTGCCAGCAGCTTAGATCTAGTAGTCTACGAGCAGTACTTC.

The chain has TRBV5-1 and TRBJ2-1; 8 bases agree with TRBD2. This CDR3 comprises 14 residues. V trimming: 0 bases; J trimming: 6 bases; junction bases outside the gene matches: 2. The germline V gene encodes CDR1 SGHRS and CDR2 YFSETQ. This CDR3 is CASSLGGLANEQFF. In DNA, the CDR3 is TGCGCCAGCAGCTTGGGTGGACTAGCCAATGAGCAGTTCTTC.

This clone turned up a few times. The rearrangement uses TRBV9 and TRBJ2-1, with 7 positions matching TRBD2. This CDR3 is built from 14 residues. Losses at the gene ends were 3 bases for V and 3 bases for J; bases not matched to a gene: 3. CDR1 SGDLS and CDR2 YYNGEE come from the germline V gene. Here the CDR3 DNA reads TGTGCCAGCAGCGCTAGCGGATACTACAATGAGCAGTTCTTC. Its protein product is CASSASGYYNEQFF. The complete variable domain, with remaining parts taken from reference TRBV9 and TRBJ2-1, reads DSGVTQTPKHLITATGQRVTLRCSPRSGDLSVYWYQQSLDQGLQFLIQYYNGEERAKGNILERFSAQQFPDLHSELNLSSLELGDSALYFCASSASGYYNEQFFGPGTRLTVL.

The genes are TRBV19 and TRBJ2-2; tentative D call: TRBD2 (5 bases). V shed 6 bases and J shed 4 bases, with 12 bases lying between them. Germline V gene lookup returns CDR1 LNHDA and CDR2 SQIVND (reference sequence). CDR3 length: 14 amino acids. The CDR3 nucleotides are TGTGCCAGTAGCCGGGGTCGGGGCACCGGGGAGCTGTTTTTT. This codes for CASSRGRGTGELFF.

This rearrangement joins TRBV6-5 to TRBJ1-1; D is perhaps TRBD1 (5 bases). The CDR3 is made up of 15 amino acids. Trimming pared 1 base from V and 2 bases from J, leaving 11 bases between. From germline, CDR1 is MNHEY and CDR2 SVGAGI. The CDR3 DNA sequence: TGTGCCAGCAGTTACTTGACAGCCTTTAACACTGAAGCTTTCTTT. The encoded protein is CASSYLTAFNTEAFF.

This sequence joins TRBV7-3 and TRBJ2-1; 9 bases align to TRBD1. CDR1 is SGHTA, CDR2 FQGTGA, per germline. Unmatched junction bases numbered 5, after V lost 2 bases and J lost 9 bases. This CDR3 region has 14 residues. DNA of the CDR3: TGTGCCAGCAGCTTAGGACAGGGGATAGGTGAGCAGTTCTTC. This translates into CASSLGQGIGEQFF.

In DNA form, the CDR3 reads TGTGCCAGCAGACCCGGGGGCTCTGGGGCCAACGTCCTGACTTTC. Its protein product is CASRPGGSGANVLTF. The genes are TRBV7-2 and TRBJ2-6; D is perhaps TRBD2 (6 bases). This CDR3 contains 15 residues. Trimming pared 6 bases from V and 0 bases from J, leaving 9 bases between. Germline CDR1 and CDR2: SGHTA and FQGNSA. The full variable domain, completed using reference TRBV7-2 and TRBJ2-6, is GAGVSQSPSNKVTEKGKDVELRCDPISGHTALYWYRQSLGQGLEFLIYFQGNSAPDKSGLPSDRFSAERTGGSVSTLTIQRTQQEDSAVYLCASRPGGSGANVLTFGAGSRLTVL.